One and the same sample provided the 19 T cell receptor beta chains below, sequenced in a study of T cells in Graves' hyperthyroidism and ophthalmopathy. Amplification of TCR beta CDR3 regions used RNA as the template. A first-round RT-PCR of the TCR CDR3 used the HTBI primer set. TCRdb passed the multiplex PCR reads through MiXCR, listing each CDR3 protein once. The top ten clones hold under 30% of a sample with roughly 100,000 distinct CDR3 sequences, 45% to 50% of them seen once. The sample was blood. These receptors originate from a middle-aged man with Graves' hyperthyroidism.

The chain employs TRBV20-1 and TRBJ2-3, with TRBD2 matching over 10 bases. The CDR3 runs 15 residues. Germline CDR1 DFQATT, CDR2 SNEGSKA (reference sequence). The CDR3 nucleotides are TGCGATGCTAGAGAGGGGACTAGCGGCACAGATACGCAGTATTTT. Translation gives CDAREGTSGTDTQYF.

The rearrangement uses TRBV5-1 and TRBJ2-7; weak D call: TRBD2 (5 bases). Germline-derived CDR1 and CDR2 are SGHRS and YFSETQ. Trimming cost V 2 bases and J 0 bases, with 9 bases left between them. CDR3 size: 14 residues. DNA for the CDR3: TGCGCCAGCAGCTTTTCCGGGAACTCCTACGAGCAGTACTTC. It translates to CASSFSGNSYEQYF.

This clonotype was detected many times. The chain employs TRBV4-2 and TRBJ1-4; perhaps TRBD1 as D (5 bases). The CDR3 consists of 16 residues. Germline CDR1 LGHNA, CDR2 YNFKEQ. The V and J ends lost 4 bases and 3 bases respectively, with 15 bases between them. The CDR3 protein is CASSPSRWGSNEKLFF. Here the CDR3 DNA reads TGTGCCAGCAGCCCCTCCCGGTGGGGCTCTAATGAAAAACTGTTTTTT.

The rearrangement links TRBV2 to TRBJ1-2; TRBD1 is a possible D gene (5 bases). Between the trimmed V and J ends, which lost 7 bases and 1 base, there was a span of 10 bases. Germline V gene sequence: CDR1 SNHLY, CDR2 FYNNEI. The length of the CDR3 is 13 residues. This CDR3 reads CASKGPYNYGYTF. The DNA of the CDR3 is TGTGCCAGCAAGGGGCCTTATAACTATGGCTACACCTTC.

For this clonotype: One end of the junction varies from germline; a read error may be responsible. This sequence joins TRBV2 and TRBJ1-5, with D perhaps matching TRBD1 (6 bases). The CDR3 has 14 amino acids. Germline V CDR1 and CDR2: SNHLY, FYNNEI. CDR3 bases: TGTGCCAGCAGGCTAACAGGGAGCAATGAGCCCCAGCATTTT. Protein sequence: CASRLTGSNEPQHF.

This chain uses TRBV7-9 with TRBJ2-5; D ambiguous. Trimming took 1 base from V and 6 from J, leaving 9 bases between them. This CDR3 has 13 amino acids. Germline CDR1 is SEHNR and CDR2 is FQNEAQ (reference sequence). CDR3 sequence (DNA): TGTGCCAGCAGCTTAGTCGAGGTGAAGACCCAGTACTTC. As protein: CASSLVEVKTQYF.

The V and J genes are TRBV7-3 and TRBJ2-5; TRBD1 might be the D (6 bases). CDR3 length: 13 amino acids. CDR1 and CDR2 from the germline V gene are SGHTA and FQGTGA. Trimming stripped 5 bases from V and 2 bases from J, with 9 bases between. The CDR3 DNA reads TGTGCCAGCAGCCCCGGACAGCAAGAGACCCAGTACTTC. Amino acid sequence: CASSPGQQETQYF.

Points on this clonotype: The CDR3 carries no conserved terminal phenylalanine or tryptophan, so it likely arises from a read error. V usage is TRBV2 and J usage is TRBJ1-1, with D possibly matching TRBD1 (6 bases). Germline V lookup: CDR1 SNHLY, CDR2 FYNNEI. V was cut by 6 bases and J by 6 bases, with 14 bases left in between. The CDR3 consists of 13 residues. The CDR3 sequence: CASSQGGKAEAFI. The CDR3 DNA follows: TGTGCCAGCAGCCAAGGGGGGAAGGCTGAAGCTTTCATT.

The chain joins TRBV7-6 to TRBJ1-2, with D perhaps matching TRBD1 (5 bases). The CDR3 has 15 residues. Germline CDR1 is SGHVS and CDR2 is FNYEAQ. Deletions cut 5 bases from V and 4 bases from J, with 17 bases between. DNA of the CDR3: TGTGCCAGCAGCCTCTATTCAGGTGGGACCTATGGCTACACCTTC. It is translated as CASSLYSGGTYGYTF. The full variable domain, rest sourced from reference TRBV7-6 and TRBJ1-2, is GAGVSQSPRYKVTKRGQDVALRCDPISGHVSLYWYRQALGQGPEFLTYFNYEAQQDKSGLPNDRFSAERPEGSISTLTIQRTEQRDSAMYRCASSLYSGGTYGYTFGSGTRLTVV.

This clonotype has at least ten counts. V is TRBV7-2 and J is TRBJ2-3, with TRBD1 matching 8 bases. V lost 4 bases, J lost 1 base, and 7 bases stayed unmatched. CDR3 length: 16 amino acids. Germline V gene data show CDR1 as SGHTA and CDR2 as FQGNSA. CDR3 nucleotide sequence: TGTGCCAGCAGCTGGTCAGGGGGCGAGGGCACAGATACGCAGTATTTT. Amino acid sequence: CASSWSGGEGTDTQYF.

The sample holds many counts of this clonotype. The V and J genes are TRBV29-1 and TRBJ1-4; D gene uncertain. The germline V gene has CDR1 SQVTM and CDR2 ANQGSEA. V lost 4 bases to trimming and J lost 7 bases, with 7 bases between them. The CDR3 runs 11 residues. The CDR3 loop is CSVGVSEKLFF. CDR3 coding DNA: TGCAGCGTTGGGGTCTCTGAAAAACTGTTTTTT.

Concerning this clonotype: Because it lacks the conserved phenylalanine or tryptophan at the end, this CDR3 is likely a read error. The rearrangement joins TRBV6-4 to TRBJ2-4; 7 nucleotides line up with TRBD1. The CDR3 loop spans 16 amino acids. Germline lookup yields CDR1 MRHNA and CDR2 SNTAGT. V trimming: 2 bases; J trimming: 0 bases; junction bases outside the gene matches: 4. In nucleotides, the CDR3 is TGTGCCAGCAGTGACAGTACAGGGGAAGCCAAAAACATTCAGTACTGC. It codes for CASSDSTGEAKNIQYC.

As for this clonotype: Given a much more abundant clone one base away, this may be a read error. In DNA, the CDR3 is TGCGCCAGCAGCTGGGGCCTCAACACCGGGGAGCTGTGTTTT. It yields the protein CASSWGLNTGELCF. The chain recombines TRBV5-1 with TRBJ2-2, with D perhaps given as TRBD1 or TRBD2 (5 bases each). CDR1 and CDR2 (germline): SGHRS, YFSETQ. CDR3 size: 14 residues. Full variable domain (missing parts from reference TRBV5-1 and TRBJ2-2): KAGVTQTPRYLIKTRGQQVTLSCSPISGHRSVSWYQQTPGQGLQFLFEYFSETQRNKGNFPGRFSGRQFSNSRSEMNVSTLELGDSALYLCASSWGLNTGELCFGEGSRLTVL.

The V call is TRBV29-1, the J call TRBJ2-5, with TRBD1 as a possible D gene (6 bases). Germline CDR1 is SQVTM and CDR2 is ANQGSEA. CDR3 length: 12 amino acids. Trimming took 8 bases from V and 7 from J, leaving 17 bases between them. Here the CDR3 reads CSFTQGSGTQYF. The CDR3, as DNA: TGCAGCTTCACTCAGGGGTCCGGGACCCAGTACTTC.

This clonotype appeared many times. The chain links TRBV12-3 or TRBV12-4 to TRBJ2-1; TRBD1 aligns across 11 bases. Trimming cost V 4 bases and J 9 bases; bases outside gene matches: 11. This CDR3 has 16 amino acids. CDR3 coding DNA: TGTGCCAGCAGTTCCCTCCGGACAGGGGGCATGGGTGAGCAGTTCTTC. Amino acids: CASSSLRTGGMGEQFF.

The table lists this clonotype with many counts. The gene calls are TRBV6-2 or TRBV6-3 and TRBJ1-5; perhaps TRBD1 as D (6 bases). This CDR3 is built from 14 residues. Germline CDR1 reads MNHEY; CDR2 reads SVGEGT. V shed 10 bases and J shed 0 bases, with 13 bases lying between them. The CDR3 DNA reads as TGTGCCACCCAGGGGTTTAGTAGCAATCAGCCCCAGCATTTT. Translation gives CATQGFSSNQPQHF.

This clonotype was counted at least ten times. The chain is built from TRBV4-1 and TRBJ2-1; perhaps TRBD2 as D (6 bases). CDR3 length equals 15 residues. Trimming shortened V by 0 bases and J by 3 bases, and 9 bases separated the two germline ends. Germline values: CDR1 MGHRA, CDR2 YSYEKL. The CDR3 reads CASSQEGLLYNEQFF. The CDR3, as DNA: TGCGCCAGCAGCCAAGAGGGACTCCTCTACAATGAGCAGTTCTTC.

The rearrangement uses TRBV19 and TRBJ2-7, with D possibly TRBD1 on 6 matching bases. Germline CDR1 and CDR2: LNHDA and SQIVND (reference sequence). The ends were cut back, 4 bases at V and 0 bases at J, with 10 bases in the middle. There are 14 residues in the CDR3. CDR3 loop: CASSRQESSYEQYF. The DNA of the CDR3 is TGTGCCAGTAGTAGACAGGAGAGCTCCTACGAGCAGTACTTC. The whole variable domain, filled in from reference TRBV19 and TRBJ2-7, reads DGGITQSPKYLFRKEGQNVTLSCEQNLNHDAMYWYRQDPGQGLRLIYYSQIVNDFQKGDIAEGYSVSREKKESFPLTVTSAQKNPTAFYLCASSRQESSYEQYFGPGTRLTVT.

For the CDR3, the DNA is TGTGCCAGCAGTTTCCTCCTTCTTAGCGGGGGAGGTACCGGGGAGCTGTTTTTT. It translates to CASSFLLLSGGGTGELFF. V is TRBV12-3 or TRBV12-4 and J is TRBJ2-2; 9 positions agree with TRBD2. With 3 bases clipped from V and 5 bases from J, the junction kept 13 bases outside the gene matches. The CDR3 is 18 amino acids.